The 9 T cell receptor beta chains below were found in one sample sequenced in a study of T-cell reconstitution after alpha-beta-depleted transplantation in children. Molecular barcoding with unique molecular identifiers was used for the TCRbeta library. TCRdb re-called the PCR reads with MiXCR, one entry per CDR3 protein. The sample includes about 78,000 distinct CDR3 sequences, around 14% seen only once; the top ten take 25% to 30%. Sample: PBMCs, mostly from graft donor cells, taken 180 days after TCRalphabeta/CD19-depleted stem cell transplant. The receptors come from a male patient between 2 and 10 years old who had a stem cell transplant for acute lymphoblastic leukemia, so the T cells may come from the graft donor.

V and J are TRBV7-2 and TRBJ2-5; tentatively, D is TRBD1 or TRBD2 (5 bases each). This CDR3 comprises 13 residues. The V gene's germline CDR1 is SGHTA and CDR2 FQGNSA. V shed 1 base and J shed 9 bases, with 12 bases lying between them. CDR3 DNA sequence: TGTGCCAGCAGCTTAGTAGGGGACGGGGCCCAGTACTTC. It translates to CASSLVGDGAQYF.

V and J are TRBV7-2 and TRBJ2-7; TRBD1 might be the D (5 bases). V was trimmed by 4 bases and J by 0 bases, leaving 13 bases between them. In germline, CDR1 is SGHTA, CDR2 FQGNSA. The CDR3 has 15 residues. The CDR3 reads CASSSGLTNSYEQYF. The CDR3 DNA reads TGTGCCAGCAGCTCAGGGCTGACGAACTCCTACGAGCAGTACTTC.

This clonotype turned up a few times. The V and J genes are TRBV10-2 and TRBJ2-5; possible D gene TRBD1, 6 bases. Germline V CDR1 and CDR2: WSHSY, SAAADI. Trimming pared 2 bases from V and 5 bases from J, leaving 15 bases between. There are 15 residues in the CDR3. The CDR3 loop reads CASSETGFHQETQYF. CDR3 nucleotide sequence: TGCGCCAGCAGTGAGACAGGGTTCCATCAGGAGACCCAGTACTTC.

The gene calls are TRBV12-3 or TRBV12-4 and TRBJ1-2, with D tentatively TRBD1 (6 bases). The CDR3 extends over 16 amino acids. V shed 2 bases and J shed 4 bases, with 17 bases lying between them. The CDR3 nucleotides are TGTGCCAGCAGTTTAATGAACCGGGGGGGCCCCTATGGCTACACCTTC. Residues: CASSLMNRGGPYGYTF.

This clonotype was observed many times. The chain has TRBV7-9 and TRBJ2-3; D is ambiguous. Trimming stripped 1 base from V and 2 bases from J, with 4 bases between. This CDR3 has 13 amino acids. From germline, CDR1 is SEHNR and CDR2 FQNEAQ (reference sequence). This CDR3 is CASSLGLTDTQYF. The CDR3 DNA is TGTGCCAGCAGCTTAGGCCTCACAGATACGCAGTATTTT.

This clonotype came up a few times. The CDR3 DNA follows: TGCGCCAGCAGCTTGGATGTCTTTTCAATTCTTTTCTCCTACGAGCAGTACTTC. Translating it yields CASSLDVFSILFSYEQYF. V and J are TRBV5-1 and TRBJ2-7; D unresolved. Germline CDR1 reads SGHRS; CDR2 reads YFSETQ. The CDR3 runs 18 residues. Trimming left V 0 bases short and J 0 bases short, with 19 bases between.

In this sample, this clonotype turned up a few times. The rearrangement uses TRBV7-9 and TRBJ2-2, with D possibly TRBD1 on 5 matching bases. V was cut by 1 base and J by 4 bases, with 10 bases left in between. The CDR3 runs 15 residues. Germline V gene data show CDR1 as SEHNR and CDR2 as FQNEAQ (reference sequence). CDR3 sequence (DNA): TGTGCCAGCAGCTTAGACGGCAGGGCCACCGGGGAGCTGTTTTTT. Protein sequence: CASSLDGRATGELFF.

This sequence joins TRBV27 and TRBJ2-3, with D unclear. Germline V gives CDR1 MNHEY, CDR2 SMNVEV (reference sequence). The CDR3 loop spans 12 amino acids. The V end lost 4 bases, the J end lost 2 bases, and 4 bases lay between the germline ends. The CDR3 is CASSSATDTQYF. The DNA of the CDR3 is TGTGCCAGCAGTTCGGCCACAGATACGCAGTATTTT.

This clonotype occurred a few times. The V call is TRBV9, the J call TRBJ2-3, with 8 bases matching TRBD2. V gave up 3 bases and J gave up 4 bases; unmatched junction bases: 7. Germline CDR1 is SGDLS and CDR2 is YYNGEE. The CDR3 is 15 residues long. CDR3 sequence: CASSGRGAGPDTQYF. The CDR3 DNA follows: TGTGCCAGCAGCGGGCGGGGGGCGGGGCCAGATACGCAGTATTTT.